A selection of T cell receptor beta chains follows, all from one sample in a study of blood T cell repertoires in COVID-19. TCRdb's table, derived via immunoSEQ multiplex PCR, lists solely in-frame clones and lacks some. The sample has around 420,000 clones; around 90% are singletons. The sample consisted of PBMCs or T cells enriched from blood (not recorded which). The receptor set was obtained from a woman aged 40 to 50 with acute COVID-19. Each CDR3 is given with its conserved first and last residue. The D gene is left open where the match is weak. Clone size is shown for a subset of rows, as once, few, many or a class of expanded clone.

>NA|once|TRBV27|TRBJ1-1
CASRTGTEAFF
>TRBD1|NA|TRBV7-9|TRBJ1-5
CASSGQGWNQPQHF
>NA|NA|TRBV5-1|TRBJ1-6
CASSLRGQPNNSPLHF
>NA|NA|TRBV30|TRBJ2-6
CAWSERSGANVLTF
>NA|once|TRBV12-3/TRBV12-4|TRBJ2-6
CASRRPGANVLTF
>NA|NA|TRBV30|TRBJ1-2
CAWSLGLNYGYTF
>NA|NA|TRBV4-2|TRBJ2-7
CASSQEGIIEGEQYF
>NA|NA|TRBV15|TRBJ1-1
CATSRDRGVNTEAFF
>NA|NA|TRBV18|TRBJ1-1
CASSPPHNTEAFF
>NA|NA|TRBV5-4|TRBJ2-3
CASSRQGTDTQYF
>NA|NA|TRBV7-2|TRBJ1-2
CASSPSTDRANYGYTF
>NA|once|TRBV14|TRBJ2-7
CASSHRDGGYEQYF
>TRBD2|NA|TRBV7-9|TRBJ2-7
CASSFTGGPYEQYF
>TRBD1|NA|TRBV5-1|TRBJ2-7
CASSSWTGSYEQYF
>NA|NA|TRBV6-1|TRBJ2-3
CASSEGHQRGSGDTQYF
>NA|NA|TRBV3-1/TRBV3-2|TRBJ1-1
CASSQDTGPYEAFF
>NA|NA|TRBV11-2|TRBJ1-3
CASSLDVVSGNTIYF
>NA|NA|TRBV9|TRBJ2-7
CASSESGAPFYEQYF
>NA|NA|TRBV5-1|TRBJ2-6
CASSLVGAGANVLTF
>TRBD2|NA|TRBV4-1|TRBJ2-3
CASSTGGLAGGSTDTQYF
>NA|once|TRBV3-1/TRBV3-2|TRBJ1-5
CASSQDFGAGNQPQHF
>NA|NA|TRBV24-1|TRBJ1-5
CATSDGSNQPQHF
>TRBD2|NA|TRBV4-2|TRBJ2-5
CASSQEGSRGEETQYF
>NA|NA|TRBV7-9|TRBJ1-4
CASSPTGSTNEKLFF
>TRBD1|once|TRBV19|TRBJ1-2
CASSAPLPDRGSYGYTF
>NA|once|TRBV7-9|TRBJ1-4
CASGRNEKLFF
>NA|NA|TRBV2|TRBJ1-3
CASNTGNTIYF
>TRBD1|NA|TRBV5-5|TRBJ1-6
CASKTGDFDSPLHF
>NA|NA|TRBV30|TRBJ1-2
CAWSIRVGYNGYTF
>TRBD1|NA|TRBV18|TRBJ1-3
CASSPGQGYGNTIYF
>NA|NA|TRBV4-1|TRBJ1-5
CASSQRLTPRGIGQPQHF
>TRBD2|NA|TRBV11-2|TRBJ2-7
CASSPSGGRYEQYF
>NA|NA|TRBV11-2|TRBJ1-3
CASSLDRAGNTIYF
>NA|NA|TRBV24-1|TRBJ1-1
CATSDQGPLNTEAFF
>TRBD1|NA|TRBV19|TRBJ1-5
CASSRQGWDQPQHF
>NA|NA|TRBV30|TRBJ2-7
CAWSVGRARDF
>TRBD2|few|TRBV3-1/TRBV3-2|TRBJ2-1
CASSILAGGYNEQFF
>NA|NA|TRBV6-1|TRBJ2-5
CASSEDFLRRGETQYF
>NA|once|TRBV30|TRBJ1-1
CAWSVRGIAEAFF
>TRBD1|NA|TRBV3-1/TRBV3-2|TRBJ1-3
CASSQDEWYRGKSSGNTIYF
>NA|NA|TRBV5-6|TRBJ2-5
CASSLRLKGKTQYF
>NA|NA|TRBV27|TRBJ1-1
CASAIRGQNTEAFF
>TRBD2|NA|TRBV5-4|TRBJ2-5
CASSLELAGGQETQYF